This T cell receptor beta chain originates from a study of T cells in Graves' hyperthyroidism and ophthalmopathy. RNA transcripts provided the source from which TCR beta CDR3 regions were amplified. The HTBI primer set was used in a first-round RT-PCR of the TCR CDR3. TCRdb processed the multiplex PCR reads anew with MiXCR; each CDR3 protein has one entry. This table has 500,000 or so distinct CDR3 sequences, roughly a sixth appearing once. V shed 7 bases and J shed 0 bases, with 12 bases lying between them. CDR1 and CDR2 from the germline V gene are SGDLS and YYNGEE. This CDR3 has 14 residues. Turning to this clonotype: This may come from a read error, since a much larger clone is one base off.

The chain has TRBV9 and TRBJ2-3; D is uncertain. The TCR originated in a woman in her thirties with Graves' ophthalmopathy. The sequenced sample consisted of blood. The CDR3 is CASSDRHSTDTQYF. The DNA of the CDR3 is TGTGCCAGCTCTGACCGGCACAGCACAGATACGCAGTATTTT.